This is a list of T cell receptor beta chains from one sample in a study of cytomegalovirus exposure and HLA in healthy donors. The repertoire was sequenced with immunoSEQ multiplex PCR; TCRdb's copy has only in-frame clones and lacks some. Of approximately 120,000 clones detected, approximately 80% appear once; the ten largest clones hold more than 10%. Sample: PBMCs. These receptors were collected from a woman aged 40 to 55 in good health and CMV-seropositive. Both conserved end residues are part of each CDR3. Fields, in order: D gene, V gene, clone size, J gene, CDR3 DNA, CDR3 protein. D genes are given only for firm matches. Expanded clones get a size class; other rows say once, few or many, or leave the size out.

NA	TRBV20-1	once	TRBJ2-5	TGCAGTGTACTTAACTGGGAGACCCAGTACTTC	CSVLNWETQYF
NA	TRBV5-4	NA	TRBJ2-7	TGTGCCAGCAGCTTGGTAGACGGGTCCTACGAGCAGTACTTC	CASSLVDGSYEQYF
TRBD1	TRBV2	NA	TRBJ2-7	TGTGCCAGCCATCGAGATACAGGGGCAAGCTCCTACGAGCAGTACTTC	CASHRDTGASSYEQYF
NA	TRBV7-8	NA	TRBJ1-5	TGTGCCAGCAGCTTAGGGGGGGGAGGACAGCCCCAGCATTTT	CASSLGGGGQPQHF
NA	TRBV15	NA	TRBJ2-6	TGTGCCACCAGCAGAGATTTACAGGGCGGCTCTGGGGCCAACGTCCTGACTTTC	CATSRDLQGGSGANVLTF
TRBD1	TRBV19	NA	TRBJ1-3	TGTGCCAGTAGGGTCACAGGGGGCTCTGGAAACACCATATATTTT	CASRVTGGSGNTIYF
TRBD2	TRBV29-1	NA	TRBJ2-1	TGCAGCGTTGAAGGTCAGCCGCGACTAGCGAAGGGTGAGCAGTTCTTC	CSVEGQPRLAKGEQFF
NA	TRBV20-1	NA	TRBJ2-3	TGCAGTGCTAGTGAGGATACGCAGTATTTT	CSASEDTQYF
TRBD2	TRBV7-9	NA	TRBJ2-4	TGTGCCAGCAGCTTCTTCCGACTAGCGGGAGGAAAAAACATTCAGTACTTC	CASSFFRLAGGKNIQYF
TRBD1	TRBV5-1	few	TRBJ2-7	TGCGCCAGCAGCTTGGCCCCGGGACAGAGTAACGAGCAGTACTTC	CASSLAPGQSNEQYF
TRBD1	TRBV28	NA	TRBJ1-5	TGTGCCAGCAGTATCGGACAGGGCTACCGCCAGCCCCAGCATTTT	CASSIGQGYRQPQHF
NA	TRBV9	NA	TRBJ2-5	TGTGCCAGCAGCGTAGCCCTAGACTTCCAAGAGACCCAGTACTTC	CASSVALDFQETQYF
TRBD1	TRBV5-6	NA	TRBJ2-7	TGTGCCAGCAGCGCCGGGACAGCTACCTACGAGCAGTACTTC	CASSAGTATYEQYF
TRBD1	TRBV9	few	TRBJ1-3	TGTGCCAGCAGCTCTCGGGACAGGGACGGAAACACCATATATTTT	CASSSRDRDGNTIYF
NA	TRBV14	NA	TRBJ2-3	TGTGCCAGCAGCCGAGGGAGGACCACACGAGATACGCAGTATTTT	CASSRGRTTRDTQYF
TRBD2	TRBV6-1	NA	TRBJ2-5	TGTGCCAGCAGTGAAGAGGTGGGGGGGAAGACCCAGTACTTC	CASSEEVGGKTQYF